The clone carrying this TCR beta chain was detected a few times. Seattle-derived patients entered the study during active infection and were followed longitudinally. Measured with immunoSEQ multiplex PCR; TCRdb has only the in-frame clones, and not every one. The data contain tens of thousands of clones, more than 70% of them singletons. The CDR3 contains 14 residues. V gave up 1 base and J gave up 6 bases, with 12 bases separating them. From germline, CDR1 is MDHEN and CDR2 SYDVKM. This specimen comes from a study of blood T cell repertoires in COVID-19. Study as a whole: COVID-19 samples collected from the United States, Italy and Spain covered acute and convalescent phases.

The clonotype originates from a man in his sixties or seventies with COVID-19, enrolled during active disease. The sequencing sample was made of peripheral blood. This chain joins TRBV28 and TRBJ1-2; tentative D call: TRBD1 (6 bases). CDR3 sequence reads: CASSLYGGQHGYTF. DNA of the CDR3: TGTGCCAGCAGTTTATACGGCGGACAGCATGGCTACACCTTC.